This TCR beta chain was documented in a study of human T cells and chemical hapten exposure. TCRdb itself ran the RACE reads through MiXCR, one entry per CDR3 protein. The sample has 55,000 to 80,000 distinct CDR3 sequences, approximately 10% seen once. The CDR3 is 16 amino acids. V shed 5 bases and J shed 8 bases, with 22 bases lying between them. Per the germline V gene, CDR1 is SGHVS and CDR2 is FQNEAQ. Time point noted: patch test 3, about 24 weeks after DPC sensitization. As to treatment: therapeutic diphenylcyclopropenone sensitization with weekly scalp DPC. This receptor was taken from a woman in her twenties or thirties with alopecia areata. Some clones in this sample may be carry-over from other donors' samples. The chain carries TRBV7-8 and TRBJ2-1; a possible D gene is TRBD2 (6 bases). The material was whole blood, obtained in connection with sensitization to the hapten diphenylcyclopropenone (DPC). As DNA, the CDR3 is TGTGCCAGCAGCAGAGAATTTCCGGAGGGCGTCGATGAGCAGTTCTTC. This gives the protein CASSREFPEGVDEQFF.